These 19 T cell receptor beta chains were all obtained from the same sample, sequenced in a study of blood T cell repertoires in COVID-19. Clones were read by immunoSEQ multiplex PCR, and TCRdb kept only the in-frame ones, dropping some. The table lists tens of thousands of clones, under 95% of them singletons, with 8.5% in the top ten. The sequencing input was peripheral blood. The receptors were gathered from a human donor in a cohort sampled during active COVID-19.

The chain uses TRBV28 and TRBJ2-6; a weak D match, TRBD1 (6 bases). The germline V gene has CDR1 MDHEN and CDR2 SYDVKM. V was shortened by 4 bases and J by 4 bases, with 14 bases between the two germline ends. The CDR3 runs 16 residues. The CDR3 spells CASSSQGLAGANVLTF. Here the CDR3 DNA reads TGTGCCAGCAGTTCACAGGGCCTCGCCGGGGCCAACGTCCTGACTTTC.

CDR3 loop: CASKIQGTNTEAFF. In DNA form, the CDR3 reads TGTGCCAGCAAAATACAGGGGACGAACACTGAAGCTTTCTTT. This chain links TRBV6-5 with TRBJ1-1; 7 bases map to TRBD1. The CDR3 consists of 14 residues. Germline V gene data show CDR1 as MNHEY and CDR2 as SVGAGI. V shed 7 bases and J 1 base; nucleotides not matched to a gene: 6.

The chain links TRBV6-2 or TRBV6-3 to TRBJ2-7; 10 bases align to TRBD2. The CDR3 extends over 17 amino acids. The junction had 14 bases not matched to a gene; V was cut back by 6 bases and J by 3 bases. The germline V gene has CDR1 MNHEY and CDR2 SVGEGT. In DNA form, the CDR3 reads TGTGCCAGCAGCCTTAGGACTAGCGGAACTGGGGGCTACGAGCAGTACTTC. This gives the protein CASSLRTSGTGGYEQYF.

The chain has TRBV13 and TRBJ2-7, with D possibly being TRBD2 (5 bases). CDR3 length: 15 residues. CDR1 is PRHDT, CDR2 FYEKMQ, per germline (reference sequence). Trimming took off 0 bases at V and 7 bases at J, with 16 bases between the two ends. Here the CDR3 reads CASSLGLDITGEQYF. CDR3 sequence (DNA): TGTGCCAGCAGCTTAGGCCTCGACATCACGGGGGAGCAGTACTTC.

The CDR3 coding sequence is TGTGCCAGTAGATCACAGGGGGCTGGAAACACCATATATTTT. This codes for CASRSQGAGNTIYF. The chain links TRBV19 to TRBJ1-3, with 8 bases identical to TRBD1. Trimming cost V 6 bases and J 2 bases; bases outside gene matches: 3. Germline V gene sequence: CDR1 LNHDA, CDR2 SQIVND (reference sequence). The CDR3 runs 14 residues.

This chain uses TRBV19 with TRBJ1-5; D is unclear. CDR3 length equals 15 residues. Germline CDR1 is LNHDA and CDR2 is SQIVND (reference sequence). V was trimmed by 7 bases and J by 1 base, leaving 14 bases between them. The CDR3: CASNWEEKSNQPQHF. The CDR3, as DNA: TGTGCCAGTAACTGGGAGGAAAAGAGCAATCAGCCCCAGCATTTT.

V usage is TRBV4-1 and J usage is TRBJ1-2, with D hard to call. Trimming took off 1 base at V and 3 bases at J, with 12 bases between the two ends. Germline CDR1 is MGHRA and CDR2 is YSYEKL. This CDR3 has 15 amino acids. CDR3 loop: CASSQAEGGHYGYTF. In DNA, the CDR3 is TGCGCCAGCAGCCAAGCTGAAGGAGGGCACTATGGCTACACCTTC.

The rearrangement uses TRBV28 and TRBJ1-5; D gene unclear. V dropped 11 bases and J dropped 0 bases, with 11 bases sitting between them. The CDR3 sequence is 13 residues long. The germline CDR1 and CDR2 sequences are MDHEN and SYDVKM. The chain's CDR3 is CAAGKVSNQPQHF. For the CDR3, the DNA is TGTGCCGCAGGAAAAGTTAGCAATCAGCCCCAGCATTTT.

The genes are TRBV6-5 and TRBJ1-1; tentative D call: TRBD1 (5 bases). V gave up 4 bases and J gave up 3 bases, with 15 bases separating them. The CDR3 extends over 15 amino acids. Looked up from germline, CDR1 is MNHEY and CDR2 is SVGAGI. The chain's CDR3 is CASSSNIQGDTEAFF. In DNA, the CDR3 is TGTGCCAGCAGTTCCAATATCCAGGGTGACACTGAAGCTTTCTTT.

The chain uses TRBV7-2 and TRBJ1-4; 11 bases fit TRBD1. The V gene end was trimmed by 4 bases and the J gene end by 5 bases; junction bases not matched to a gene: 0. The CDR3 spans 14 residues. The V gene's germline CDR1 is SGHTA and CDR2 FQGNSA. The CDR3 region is CASSWTGGNEKLFF. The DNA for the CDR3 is TGTGCCAGCAGCTGGACAGGGGGCAATGAAAAACTGTTTTTT.

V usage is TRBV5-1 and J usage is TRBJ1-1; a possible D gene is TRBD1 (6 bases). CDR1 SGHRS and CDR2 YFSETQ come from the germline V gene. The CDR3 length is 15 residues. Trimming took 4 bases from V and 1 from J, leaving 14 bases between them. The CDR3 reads CASSRQQGRNTEAFF. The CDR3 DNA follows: TGCGCCAGCAGCCGACAACAGGGCCGGAACACTGAAGCTTTCTTT.

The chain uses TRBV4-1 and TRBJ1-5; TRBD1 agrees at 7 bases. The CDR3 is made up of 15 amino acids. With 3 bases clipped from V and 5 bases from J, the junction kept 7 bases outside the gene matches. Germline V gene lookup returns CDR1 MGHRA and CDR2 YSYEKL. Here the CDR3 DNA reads TGCGCCAGCAGCCACCCGGACAGGATTTATCAGCCCCAGCATTTT. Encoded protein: CASSHPDRIYQPQHF.

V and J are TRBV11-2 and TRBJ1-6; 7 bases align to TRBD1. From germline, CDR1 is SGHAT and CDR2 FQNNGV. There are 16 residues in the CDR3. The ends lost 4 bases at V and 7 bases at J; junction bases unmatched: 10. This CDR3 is CASSSLTGERNSPLHF. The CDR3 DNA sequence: TGTGCCAGCAGCTCCCTCACAGGGGAAAGGAATTCACCCCTCCACTTT. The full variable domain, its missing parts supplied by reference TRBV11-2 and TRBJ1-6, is EAGVAQSPRYKIIEKRQSVAFWCNPISGHATLYWYQQILGQGPKLLIQFQNNGVVDDSQLPKDRFSAERLKGVDSTLKIQPAKLEDSAVYLCASSSLTGERNSPLHFGNGTRLTVT.

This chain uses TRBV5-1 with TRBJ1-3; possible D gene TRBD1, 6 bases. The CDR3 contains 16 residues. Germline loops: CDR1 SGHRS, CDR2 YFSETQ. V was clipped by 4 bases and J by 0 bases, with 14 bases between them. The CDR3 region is CASSPQGVGSGNTIYF. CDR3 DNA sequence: TGCGCCAGCAGCCCACAGGGTGTGGGCTCTGGAAACACCATATATTTT.

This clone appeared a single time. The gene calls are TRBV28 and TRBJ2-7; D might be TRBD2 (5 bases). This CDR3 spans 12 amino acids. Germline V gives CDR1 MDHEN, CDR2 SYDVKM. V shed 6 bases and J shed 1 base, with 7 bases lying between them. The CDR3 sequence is CASSRGSYEQYF. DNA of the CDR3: TGTGCCAGCAGCCGGGGTTCCTACGAGCAGTACTTC.

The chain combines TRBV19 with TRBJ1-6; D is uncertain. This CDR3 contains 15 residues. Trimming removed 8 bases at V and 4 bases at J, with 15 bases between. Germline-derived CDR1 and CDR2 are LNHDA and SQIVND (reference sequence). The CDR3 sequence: CASHFVQEYNSPLHF. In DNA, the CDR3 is TGTGCCAGTCATTTTGTGCAGGAATATAATTCACCCCTCCACTTT.

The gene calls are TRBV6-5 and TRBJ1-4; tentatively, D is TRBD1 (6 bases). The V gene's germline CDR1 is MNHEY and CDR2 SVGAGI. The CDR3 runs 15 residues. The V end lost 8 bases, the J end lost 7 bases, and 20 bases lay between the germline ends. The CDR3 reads CASSPGGTKSEKLFF. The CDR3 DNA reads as TGTGCCAGCTCCCCGGGAGGGACAAAGTCTGAAAAACTGTTTTTT.

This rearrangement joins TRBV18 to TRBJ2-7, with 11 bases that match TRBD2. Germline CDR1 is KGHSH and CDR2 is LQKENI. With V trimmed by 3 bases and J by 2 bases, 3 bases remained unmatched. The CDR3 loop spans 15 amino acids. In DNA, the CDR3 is TGTGCCAGCTCACCGAGACTAGCGGGGCCCTACGAGCAGTACTTC. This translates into CASSPRLAGPYEQYF.

DNA of the CDR3: TGTGCCAGCAGTTTCTTGGGGGCCGAGCAGTACTTC. This translates into CASSFLGAEQYF. The chain is built from TRBV27 and TRBJ2-7, with a tentative D call TRBD1 (6 bases). This CDR3 is built from 12 residues. Per the germline V gene, CDR1 is MNHEY and CDR2 is SMNVEV (reference sequence). Trimming removed 3 bases at V and 6 bases at J, with 9 bases between.